The next 8 T cell receptor beta chains were all read from a single sample in a study of blood T cell repertoires in COVID-19. This table comes from immunoSEQ multiplex PCR, and its TCRdb copy is limited to in-frame clones, with some not included. The repertoire includes roughly 260,000 clones, 80% to 95% of them detected once, and 2.6% sits in the top ten. Sequencing input: peripheral blood. The origin of the receptors is a person aged 18 to 35 with COVID-19, enrolled during active disease.

This clone was seen just once. This chain uses TRBV24-1 with TRBJ2-3; no clear D. Germline V gene data show CDR1 as KGHDR and CDR2 as SFDVKD. This CDR3 is 14 amino acids long. V shed 0 bases and J shed 1 base, with 4 bases lying between them. CDR3 nucleotide sequence: TGTGCCACCAGTGATTTGGGCCGCACAGATACGCAGTATTTT. Translation: CATSDLGRTDTQYF.

The chain has TRBV9 and TRBJ1-2; 7 bases fit TRBD1. The V segment lost 2 bases and the J segment 6 bases; nucleotides outside the gene matches: 16. In germline, CDR1 is SGDLS, CDR2 YYNGEE. CDR3 length: 17 residues. The CDR3 nucleotides read TGTGCCAGCAGCGTTTCTAAGGGGGCGGCGAAGGAAGATGGCTACACCTTC. Its translation: CASSVSKGAAKEDGYTF.

A few counts support this clone. The genes are TRBV7-8 and TRBJ1-2, with D possibly matching TRBD1 (6 bases). Trimming took 7 bases from V and 4 from J, leaving 19 bases between them. Germline V gene lookup returns CDR1 SGHVS and CDR2 FQNEAQ. The CDR3 covers 15 residues. CDR3 region: CASKKQGDSGYGYTF. DNA for the CDR3: TGTGCCAGCAAAAAACAGGGAGATTCGGGCTATGGCTACACCTTC.

The rearrangement links TRBV9 to TRBJ2-2; D uncertain. There are 12 residues in the CDR3. The germline V gene encodes CDR1 SGDLS and CDR2 YYNGEE. V gave up 0 bases and J gave up 8 bases, with 5 bases separating them. DNA of the CDR3: TGTGCCAGCAGCGTAGTGGAGGGGGAGCTGTTTTTT. It encodes CASSVVEGELFF.

The chain employs TRBV11-2 and TRBJ1-2; a weak D match, TRBD1 (5 bases). Germline CDR1 is SGHAT and CDR2 is FQNNGV. V shed 6 bases and J shed 4 bases, with 12 bases lying between them. The CDR3 sequence is 13 residues long. The CDR3 bases are TGTGCCAGCAGTACCGGACAAGCCTATGGCTACACCTTC. Translated, it gives CASSTGQAYGYTF.

The chain joins TRBV9 to TRBJ2-1, with 10 positions matching TRBD2. Losses at the gene ends were 4 bases for V and 0 bases for J; bases not matched to a gene: 4. Germline V gene lookup returns CDR1 SGDLS and CDR2 YYNGEE. The CDR3 totals 16 residues. CDR3 in DNA: TGTGCCAGCAGCCCACCTAGCGGGAGCTCCTACAATGAGCAGTTCTTC. Translating it yields CASSPPSGSSYNEQFF.

The rearrangement joins TRBV7-8 to TRBJ1-4; D is uncertain. The V gene's germline CDR1 is SGHVS and CDR2 FQNEAQ. The CDR3 runs to 14 residues. V gave up 2 bases and J gave up 7 bases, with 11 bases separating them. In nucleotides, the CDR3 is TGTGCCAGCAGCTTATCGCGGGGAGGTGAAAAACTGTTTTTT. This codes for CASSLSRGGEKLFF.

Written as DNA, the CDR3 is TGTGCCAGCAGCTTAGATAGGAGGGGGACTAGCGGGACTAGTTACACAGATACGCAGTATTTT. Translated, it gives CASSLDRRGTSGTSYTDTQYF. J is TRBJ2-3 and V is TRBV7-8; TRBD2 aligns across 13 bases. Germline lookup yields CDR1 SGHVS and CDR2 FQNEAQ. The CDR3 runs 21 residues. Unmatched junction bases numbered 15, after V lost 1 base and J lost 2 bases.